This T cell receptor beta chain originates from a study of T cell responses to AZD1222 COVID-19 vaccine. Regarding the study as a whole: Reportedly, close to half of spike-specific TCRs are directed against unmutated variant regions.

On this clone: Its antigen is not known.

Sequenced by immunoSEQ multiplex PCR; TCRdb stores in-frame clones only, minus some. This table holds 150,000 to 200,000 clones, about 92% found once. The CDR3 totals 13 residues. The ends lost 5 bases at V and 4 bases at J; junction bases unmatched: 2. Germline V lookup: CDR1 MNHEY, CDR2 SMNVEV (reference sequence). The sequence was collected from an adult in good health. V is TRBV27 and J is TRBJ2-7; the match to TRBD1 covers 10 bases. This specimen consisted of peripheral blood, obtained on day 0 of AZD1222 vaccination. The CDR3 loop is CASSRQGAYEQYF. In DNA, the CDR3 is TGTGCCAGCAGTCGACAGGGGGCATACGAGCAGTACTTC.